This T cell receptor beta chain was obtained from a study of cytomegalovirus exposure and HLA in healthy donors. The PCR ran on 60 Vbeta and 13 Jbeta primers. Profiled with immunoSEQ multiplex PCR; TCRdb holds only in-frame clones, not every one. Among 150,000 to 200,000 clones listed, approximately 83% were seen once. Trimming removed 2 bases at V and 4 bases at J, with 11 bases between. Germline assignment: CDR1 MNHEY and CDR2 SVGAGI. This CDR3 has 14 residues. V is TRBV6-5 and J is TRBJ1-1; D may be TRBD1 (6 bases). The TCR comes from a man between 18 and 35 years old in good health and CMV-seropositive. The sample was PBMCs. The CDR3 DNA is TGTGCCAGCAGTTACCGGGGGGCTCCCACTGAAGCTTTCTTT. Its protein is CASSYRGAPTEAFF.